This T cell receptor (beta chain) was found in a study of CDR3 diversity in severe acne (dated by TCRdb to the late 2010s). Library construction relied on PCR. The listed sequencing device is Illumina HiSeq 2000. The public reads were run again by TCRdb, first through fastp at Q25 and then through MiXCR, and only productive beta chains were kept. Every CDR3 protein is listed once, alongside the most common genes and DNA of its rows. The sample records under 100,000 distinct CDR3 sequences, over 45% of which are singletons. Of the sample, about 9.4% is held by the ten largest clones. According to the germline V gene, CDR1 reads SNHLY and CDR2 reads FYNNEI. Germline trimming amounts to 5 bases on V and 4 bases on J, with 3 as the count of junction bases outside the gene matches. The CDR3 measures 14 amino acids from cysteine to phenylalanine. Only the CDR3 region is kept as DNA, spanning 42 bases read in frame from base 1.

In the case of this clonotype: No antigen is known for it. The input lacks base qualities; no much larger clone sits a single base away.

This clonotype was sampled from a male donor in good health, serving as a control. The chain is assembled from TRBV2 and TRBJ1-5; TRBD1 agrees with 9 junctional bases. The sequencing input was blood. Here the CDR3 is given as CASSPDRGNQPQHF. Read as DNA, the sequence is TGTGCCAGCAGTCCTGACAGGGGGAATCAGCCCCAGCATTTT.